The clone carrying this T cell receptor beta chain shows up as medium-sized by frequency. Its antigen remains unidentified. TRB amplification used approximately 250 ng of peripheral blood genomic DNA. TRB was amplified by touch-down multiplex PCR, primer pools A and B combined. Reanalyzing the multiplex PCR reads, TCRdb keeps one entry per CDR3 protein, without DNA. This table holds about 2,800 distinct CDR3 sequences. The source of the sample is a study of T cell clusters in autoimmune cytopenias. About the research overall: A median of roughly 50,000 TRB reads per sample yielded a median around 2,500 distinct clonotypes. Study-level findings and limits: TRB repertoire shifts in secondary cytopenia and chronic lymphocytic leukemia mostly reflected lymphoma, not autoimmunity. No experiment has yet validated the function of the T cell clusters defined in silico.

The specimen sequenced was peripheral blood. The source is a human donor with an autoimmune cytopenia or autoimmune hepatitis (not recorded which).

CDR3 in amino acids: CASNFKNRVAQPQHF. The chain is built from TRBV19 and TRBJ1-5; the D call of TRBD1 rests on TCRdb alone, since no DNA is present to check it. CDR3 length: 15 amino acids. Germline-derived CDR1 and CDR2 are LNHDA and SQIVND (reference sequence).